The clone carrying this TCR beta chain turned up a few times. As yet, its antigen is unknown. J was trimmed by 1 base and V by 1 base; bases with no gene match: 3. Germline values: CDR1 SGHRS, CDR2 YFSETQ. The length of the CDR3 is 16 residues. Each CDR3 protein gets one entry after TCRdb re-called the 5' RACE reads with MiXCR. In the table there are nearly 200,000 distinct CDR3 sequences, about a sixth of which are singletons. This record belongs to a study of T-cell memory formation after mild COVID-19. Study background: Largely, the TCR clusters proved donor specific. General study points: The study found contracting CD4+ clones mainly in CM and EM and contracting CD8+ clones in EMRA. Cross-reactive memory appears to have joined, as suggested by some responding clones showing up in pre-infection memory. Later expanders leaned toward CD4+, whereas clones contracting from day 15 to 85 were balanced CD4/CD8.

The sequenced material came from PBMCs or a T cell subset sorted from them (not recorded which). This chain connects TRBV5-1 to TRBJ2-2, with 8 bases fitting TRBD1. The source is an adult woman who had mild COVID-19 (a few samples of this study predate the infection). Cell type and time point are not known. This CDR3 is CASSLSGTGNTGELFF. The CDR3 DNA reads TGCGCCAGCAGCTTGTCCGGGACAGGGAACACCGGGGAGCTGTTTTTT.